The 32 T cell receptor beta chains in this list originate from one sample, sequenced in a study of shared clonotypes between healthy human individuals. Clones were sequenced by immunoSEQ multiplex PCR, and TCRdb holds only the in-frame ones, with some missing. The table has about 320,000 clones, roughly 91% seen once; the top ten hold 15% to 20%. Sequenced: memory CD8+ T cells sorted from blood. The subset was: CD45RO+ cells pooled with CCR7-negative TemRA cells. The receptor source for this set is a man between 18 and 35 years old in good health.

The V and J genes are TRBV11-2 and TRBJ2-2; D possibly corresponds to TRBD1 (6 bases). V lost 5 bases, J lost 2 bases, and 12 bases lay in between. Germline CDR1 SGHAT, CDR2 FQNNGV. The CDR3 spans 15 residues. The CDR3 protein is CASSLGQINTGELFF. The CDR3 nucleotides are TGTGCCAGCAGCCTAGGACAGATTAACACCGGGGAGCTGTTTTTT. Based on the CDR3 plus reference TRBV11-2 and TRBJ2-2, the full variable domain is EAGVAQSPRYKIIEKRQSVAFWCNPISGHATLYWYQQILGQGPKLLIQFQNNGVVDDSQLPKDRFSAERLKGVDSTLKIQPAKLEDSAVYLCASSLGQINTGELFFGEGSRLTVL.

The chain is built from TRBV7-6 and TRBJ2-2; D is unresolved. Germline assignment: CDR1 SGHVS and CDR2 FNYEAQ. V was pared by 1 base and J by 0 bases, with 6 bases between. This CDR3 is 15 amino acids long. CDR3 nucleotides: TGTGCCAGCAGCTTAGGCGAGGCGAACACCGGGGAGCTGTTTTTT. This translates into CASSLGEANTGELFF.

This chain joins TRBV10-3 and TRBJ2-7; possibly TRBD1 for D (5 bases). Germline V gives CDR1 ENHRY, CDR2 SYGVKD. The CDR3 contains 11 residues. V was pared by 8 bases and J by 5 bases, with 10 bases between. CDR3 region: CAIARGNEQYF. The CDR3 coding sequence is TGTGCCATCGCTAGGGGTAACGAGCAGTACTTC.

This sequence joins TRBV4-3 and TRBJ1-6, with a possible D match to TRBD1 (5 bases). CDR3 length equals 16 residues. V was trimmed by 2 bases and J by 8 bases, leaving 16 bases between them. Germline CDR1 is LGHNA and CDR2 is YSLEER. The CDR3 spells CASSQWYMRGDSPLHF. CDR3 in DNA: TGCGCCAGCAGCCAATGGTATATGAGGGGCGATTCACCCCTCCACTTT.

This clone has a handful of counts. The chain combines TRBV5-4 with TRBJ1-1; D gene ambiguous. This CDR3 contains 14 residues. Germline V gene data show CDR1 as SGHNT and CDR2 as YYREEE (reference sequence). V was shortened by 4 bases and J by 2 bases, with 12 bases between the two germline ends. Written as DNA, the CDR3 is TGTGCCAGCAGCCCTACCCGGGGAAACACTGAAGCTTTCTTT. Protein product: CASSPTRGNTEAFF.

The gene calls are TRBV5-4 and TRBJ2-7, with TRBD2 matching over 11 bases. The V segment lost 4 bases and the J segment 3 bases; nucleotides outside the gene matches: 9. The germline V gene encodes CDR1 SGHNT and CDR2 YYREEE (reference sequence). This CDR3 is 16 amino acids long. The CDR3 here is CASSPGLAGLNYEQYF. In nucleotides, the CDR3 is TGTGCCAGCAGCCCAGGACTAGCGGGCCTTAACTACGAGCAGTACTTC.

This chain connects TRBV6-5 to TRBJ2-7; a possible D gene is TRBD1 (5 bases). With 0 bases removed from V and 5 bases from J, the gap between germline ends came to 8 bases. Germline V CDR1 and CDR2: MNHEY, SVGAGI. The CDR3 has 13 residues. Here the CDR3 reads CASSYSGRHEQYF. The DNA for the CDR3 is TGTGCCAGCAGTTACTCGGGGCGCCACGAGCAGTACTTC.

The chain is built from TRBV6-5 and TRBJ2-2, with 7 bases aligning to TRBD2. Trimming removed 1 base from V and 5 bases from J; junction bases left unmatched: 4. The germline V gene encodes CDR1 MNHEY and CDR2 SVGAGI. This CDR3 is 15 amino acids long. The DNA of the CDR3 is TGTGCCAGCAGTTACTACGCGGGAGAGACCGGGGAGCTGTTTTTT. As protein: CASSYYAGETGELFF.

The genes are TRBV2 and TRBJ2-3; D unclear. Trimming took 0 bases from V and 6 from J, leaving 7 bases between them. The CDR3 is 13 residues long. The germline CDR1 and CDR2 sequences are SNHLY and FYNNEI. The CDR3 nucleotides are TGTGCCAGCAGTGAAGCGCTTCGGGATACGCAGTATTTT. Translated: CASSEALRDTQYF. The full variable domain, its missing parts supplied by reference TRBV2 and TRBJ2-3, is EPEVTQTPSHQVTQMGQEVILRCVPISNHLYFYWYRQILGQKVEFLVSFYNNEISEKSEIFDDQFSVERPDGSNFTLKIRSTKLEDSAMYFCASSEALRDTQYFGPGTRLTVL.

In its sample, this clone was seen once. The chain carries TRBV4-1 and TRBJ1-1; D perhaps matches TRBD1 (6 bases). V was clipped by 0 bases and J by 1 base, with 12 bases between them. Germline CDR1 is MGHRA and CDR2 is YSYEKL. CDR3 size: 16 residues. CDR3 nucleotide sequence: TGCGCCAGCAGCCAAGATCCTGGGGGCTCGAACACTGAAGCTTTCTTT. It specifies CASSQDPGGSNTEAFF.

V gene TRBV10-3 combines with J gene TRBJ1-4; D gene uncertain. Germline CDR1 ENHRY, CDR2 SYGVKD. The CDR3 is 14 amino acids. The V end lost 5 bases, the J end lost 0 bases, and 7 bases lay between the germline ends. As DNA, the CDR3 is TGTGCCATCAGTTCAACTGCAACTAATGAAAAACTGTTTTTT. It yields the protein CAISSTATNEKLFF.

This chain's CDR3 is CASSHSGVFGVKNIQYF. As DNA, the CDR3 is TGTGCCAGCAGCCACAGCGGGGTTTTTGGTGTCAAAAACATTCAGTACTTC. The rearrangement joins TRBV7-9 to TRBJ2-4; 7 bases agree with TRBD2. Germline loops: CDR1 SEHNR, CDR2 FQNEAQ (reference sequence). With V trimmed by 5 bases and J by 3 bases, 13 bases remained unmatched. CDR3 length: 17 amino acids.

The chain recombines TRBV6-5 with TRBJ2-7; 10 nucleotides align to TRBD2. V lost 6 bases, J lost 4 bases, and 3 bases stayed unmatched. The V gene's germline CDR1 is MNHEY and CDR2 SVGAGI. This CDR3 spans 13 amino acids. The chain's CDR3 is CASSLAGAYEQYF. The CDR3 nucleotides are TGTGCCAGCAGCCTAGCGGGGGCTTACGAGCAGTACTTC.

J is TRBJ1-3 and V is TRBV29-1; D is uncertain. Trimming removed 5 bases at V and 2 bases at J, with 7 bases between. The length of the CDR3 is 12 residues. Germline CDR1 is SQVTM and CDR2 is ANQGSEA. This chain's CDR3 is CSVSLAGNTIYF. The CDR3 DNA reads as TGCAGCGTTAGCTTGGCTGGAAACACCATATATTTT.

The CDR3 sequence: CASSSQGWETQYF. CDR3 bases: TGTGCCAGCAGTTCACAGGGATGGGAGACCCAGTACTTC. The V and J genes are TRBV6-5 and TRBJ2-5; the D gene is possibly TRBD1 (6 bases). The germline V and J ends were trimmed by 4 bases and 5 bases, with 11 bases remaining between them. The CDR3 contains 13 residues. The germline gives CDR1 MNHEY, CDR2 SVGAGI.

This chain joins TRBV4-1 and TRBJ1-2, with D perhaps TRBD1 (6 bases). The germline CDR1 and CDR2 sequences are MGHRA and YSYEKL. Trimming removed 3 bases from V and 4 bases from J, with 18 bases in between. The CDR3 extends over 16 amino acids. CDR3 in DNA: TGCGCCAGCAGCCAGATCGGGACACCGAGGGGCTATGGCTACACCTTC. Residues: CASSQIGTPRGYGYTF.

This chain connects TRBV7-9 to TRBJ2-7, with 8 bases matching TRBD2. This CDR3 has 16 amino acids. The V and J ends lost 5 bases and 5 bases, in that order; junction bases with no gene match: 14. The germline V gene has CDR1 SEHNR and CDR2 FQNEAQ (reference sequence). The CDR3 is CASSTYSGLEVHEQYF. DNA of the CDR3: TGTGCCAGCAGCACCTACTCGGGACTAGAAGTCCACGAGCAGTACTTC.

The chain has TRBV2 and TRBJ2-5; D not certain. Germline CDR1 is SNHLY and CDR2 is FYNNEI. CDR3 length equals 13 residues. Trimming shortened V by 3 bases and J by 3 bases, and 8 bases separated the two germline ends. CDR3 DNA: TGTGCCAGCAGTGACATGGGTGAAGAGACCCAGTACTTC. Protein sequence: CASSDMGEETQYF.

This chain joins TRBV6-1 and TRBJ2-2; no reliable D call. With 5 bases removed from V and 3 bases from J, the gap between germline ends came to 7 bases. The CDR3 consists of 13 residues. Germline CDR1 MNHNS, CDR2 SASEGT. CDR3 nucleotide sequence: TGTGCCAGCAGTCCTCACCACACCGGGGAGCTGTTTTTT. It yields the protein CASSPHHTGELFF.

The chain carries TRBV6-1 and TRBJ2-7; a weak D match, TRBD1 (7 bases). The CDR3 has 15 amino acids. V was trimmed by 7 bases and J by 5 bases, leaving 21 bases between them. CDR1 is MNHNS, CDR2 SASEGT, per germline. CDR3 DNA sequence: TGTGCCAGCACCCTTCGGAGGGGGCAGGGCCACGAGCAGTACTTC. This codes for CASTLRRGQGHEQYF.

This clone was seen only once. The chain links TRBV5-1 to TRBJ2-1; 7 nucleotides align to TRBD1. The germline V gene encodes CDR1 SGHRS and CDR2 YFSETQ. CDR3 size: 17 residues. J gave up 7 bases and V 4 bases, and 17 bases lay outside the gene matches. The CDR3 protein is CASSQGRQGMLYNEQFF. The CDR3 coding sequence is TGCGCCAGCAGCCAAGGCCGACAGGGCATGTTATATAATGAGCAGTTCTTC.

V and J are TRBV5-4 and TRBJ2-5, with a weak D call TRBD1 (5 bases). Germline-derived CDR1 and CDR2 are SGHNT and YYREEE (reference sequence). V dropped 0 bases and J dropped 2 bases, with 14 bases sitting between them. The CDR3 sequence is 16 residues long. The CDR3 reads CASSLDPQGWQETQYF. DNA for the CDR3: TGTGCCAGCAGCTTGGATCCGCAGGGATGGCAAGAGACCCAGTACTTC.

This chain joins TRBV6-5 and TRBJ1-2; D ambiguous. Germline V gene sequence: CDR1 MNHEY, CDR2 SVGAGI. The CDR3 runs 13 residues. V shed 5 bases and J shed 1 base, with 8 bases lying between them. DNA for the CDR3: TGTGCCAGCAGTCCAAACCTTAACTATGGCTACACCTTC. Translated, it gives CASSPNLNYGYTF.

The J gene is TRBJ2-7, the V gene TRBV7-9; D unresolved. The CDR3 runs to 12 residues. Between the trimmed V and J ends, which lost 8 bases and 6 bases, there was a span of 14 bases. Germline V lookup: CDR1 SEHNR, CDR2 FQNEAQ (reference sequence). The CDR3 reads CASVDLLGEQYF. In nucleotides, the CDR3 is TGTGCCAGCGTAGATTTACTGGGCGAGCAGTACTTC.

The V gene is TRBV4-3, the J gene TRBJ2-1; 12 bases map to TRBD2. The CDR3 contains 17 residues. The V gene end was trimmed by 0 bases and the J gene end by 7 bases; junction bases not matched to a gene: 7. Germline CDR1 and CDR2: LGHNA and YSLEER. CDR3 sequence: CASSQDRLAGGLNEQFF. The CDR3, as DNA: TGCGCCAGCAGCCAAGATAGGCTAGCGGGAGGGCTTAATGAGCAGTTCTTC.

This clone is a singleton in its sample. J is TRBJ2-3 and V is TRBV5-6; 8 nucleotides line up with TRBD1. Germline V lookup: CDR1 SGHDT, CDR2 YYEEEE. The CDR3 is 16 residues long. Trimming at V came to 0 bases and at J to 4 bases, leaving 7 bases not matched to a gene. In DNA form, the CDR3 reads TGTGCCAGCAGCTTGGGGGACAGGATTTCTGCAGATACGCAGTATTTT. This translates into CASSLGDRISADTQYF. Full variable domain (remainder filled in from reference TRBV5-6 and TRBJ2-3): DAGVTQSPTHLIKTRGQQVTLRCSPKSGHDTVSWYQQALGQGPQFIFQYYEEEERQRGNFPDRFSGHQFPNYSSELNVNALLLGDSALYLCASSLGDRISADTQYFGPGTRLTVL.

The chain combines TRBV5-1 with TRBJ1-6; 9 positions agree with TRBD1. This CDR3 region has 17 residues. V lost 4 bases and J lost 9; bases outside the gene matches: 14. CDR1 SGHRS and CDR2 YFSETQ come from the germline V gene. The CDR3 DNA sequence: TGCGCCAGCAGCGTAAGACAGGGGGTAATATCGGGTTCACCCCTCCACTTT. It encodes CASSVRQGVISGSPLHF.

V and J are TRBV30 and TRBJ1-2, with D possibly TRBD1 on 5 matching bases. Between the trimmed V and J ends, which lost 0 bases and 4 bases, there was a span of 9 bases. CDR3 size: 13 residues. CDR1 and CDR2 (germline): GTSNPN, SVGIG (reference sequence). CDR3 in DNA: TGTGCCTGGAGTGTAGGGACCTTCTATGGCTACACCTTC. This gives the protein CAWSVGTFYGYTF.

The rearrangement joins TRBV19 to TRBJ1-1; D is unresolved. CDR3 size: 14 residues. The germline V gene has CDR1 LNHDA and CDR2 SQIVND (reference sequence). Trimming left V 4 bases short and J 0 bases short, with 9 bases between. The CDR3 coding sequence is TGTGCCAGTAGTACGGACGTATTGAACACTGAAGCTTTCTTT. Translating gives CASSTDVLNTEAFF.

This chain joins TRBV2 and TRBJ2-7; D gene uncertain. Trimming shortened V by 0 bases and J by 2 bases, and 5 bases separated the two germline ends. Germline assignment: CDR1 SNHLY and CDR2 FYNNEI. The CDR3 runs to 13 residues. The CDR3: CASSEARAYEQYF. The CDR3 DNA reads as TGTGCCAGCAGTGAAGCAAGGGCCTACGAGCAGTACTTC.

The chain uses TRBV4-3 and TRBJ2-7; D unresolved. The V and J ends lost 3 bases and 4 bases respectively, with 10 bases between them. The germline V gene encodes CDR1 LGHNA and CDR2 YSLEER. The CDR3 has 13 residues. In nucleotides, the CDR3 is TGCGCCAGCAGCCATCTCCAAGGGTACGAGCAGTACTTC. Its translation: CASSHLQGYEQYF.

V usage is TRBV4-1 and J usage is TRBJ2-7; no clear D gene. Germline CDR1 is MGHRA and CDR2 is YSYEKL. The germline V and J ends were trimmed by 1 base and 3 bases, with 7 bases remaining between them. This CDR3 region has 13 residues. CDR3 loop: CASSQVLFYEQYF. CDR3 DNA sequence: TGCGCCAGCAGCCAAGTTTTATTCTACGAGCAGTACTTC.